This entry lists 29 T cell receptor beta chains sequenced from one sample in a study of T-cell reconstitution after alpha-beta-depleted transplantation in children. Unique molecular identifiers were incorporated into the prepared TCRbeta library. Each CDR3 protein is one row after TCRdb ran MiXCR on the PCR reads. Among about 980,000 distinct CDR3 sequences listed, under 30% were seen once. The sequences come from PBMCs, mostly from graft donor cells, collected 360 days after TCRalphabeta/CD19-depleted stem cell transplant. Receptor source: a boy under two years old who had a stem cell transplant for SCID, so the T cells may come from the graft donor.

The chain carries TRBV3-1 and TRBJ2-1; the match to TRBD1 covers 10 bases. Trimming at V came to 0 bases and at J to 8 bases, leaving 7 bases not matched to a gene. CDR1 is LGHDT, CDR2 YNNKEL, per germline (reference sequence). CDR3 length equals 16 residues. The CDR3 nucleotides are TGTGCCAGCAGCCAAGATCCGGGACAGGGGAGCGATGAGCAGTTCTTC. Translation gives CASSQDPGQGSDEQFF.

CDR3 residues: CSVEPSGQLNEQFF. The DNA of the CDR3 is TGCAGCGTTGAGCCTAGCGGGCAACTCAATGAGCAGTTCTTC. This sequence joins TRBV29-1 and TRBJ2-1; 8 bases align to TRBD2. Germline CDR1 reads SQVTM; CDR2 reads ANQGSEA. After removal of 3 bases from V and 6 bases from J, the junction contained 7 bases not matched to a gene. The CDR3 is 14 amino acids.

The chain couples TRBV12-3 or TRBV12-4 to TRBJ1-5; D is unclear. Trimming removed 2 bases from V and 4 bases from J, with 15 bases in between. The CDR3 spans 16 residues. Written as DNA, the CDR3 is TGTGCCAGCAGTTTAATCTCTCGGACTCCTAATCAGCCCCAGCATTTT. Translated: CASSLISRTPNQPQHF.

V and J are TRBV5-1 and TRBJ1-2, with TRBD1 matching 7 bases. The V and J ends lost 4 bases and 5 bases, in that order; junction bases with no gene match: 11. This CDR3 contains 15 residues. Germline CDR1 and CDR2: SGHRS and YFSETQ. The CDR3 sequence is CASSTGQRTSYGYTF. The CDR3 nucleotides are TGCGCCAGCAGCACGGGACAGCGCACTTCTTATGGCTACACCTTC.

This chain joins TRBV4-3 and TRBJ2-7; the D is unclear. The germline gives CDR1 LGHNA, CDR2 YSLEER. This CDR3 comprises 16 residues. Between the trimmed V and J ends, which lost 0 bases and 4 bases, there was a span of 16 bases. The CDR3 DNA reads TGCGCCAGCAGCCAAGAATTCCAGGCCCCCTTTTACGAGCAGTACTTC. It encodes CASSQEFQAPFYEQYF.

V gene TRBV12-3 or TRBV12-4 combines with J gene TRBJ2-1, with D perhaps matching TRBD2 (6 bases). Trimming shortened V by 6 bases and J by 10 bases, and 22 bases separated the two germline ends. This CDR3 spans 15 amino acids. The CDR3 DNA reads TGTGCCAGCAGCCTTCCCCCGACTAGGTGGGAAGAGCAGTTCTTC. Translation gives CASSLPPTRWEEQFF.

This sequence joins TRBV20-1 and TRBJ2-3; D remains ambiguous. V lost 4 bases and J 6 bases, leaving 8 bases between the germline ends. CDR3 length: 11 amino acids. Germline CDR1 reads DFQATT; CDR2 reads SNEGSKA (reference sequence). The CDR3 nucleotides read TGCAGTGCTACTTTAAAGGATACGCAGTATTTT. It translates to CSATLKDTQYF.

This chain connects TRBV4-2 to TRBJ2-2, with 7 bases aligning to TRBD1. With V trimmed by 5 bases and J by 2 bases, 5 bases remained unmatched. Germline V CDR1 and CDR2: LGHNA, YNFKEQ. The CDR3 sequence is 15 residues long. The CDR3: CASSATGSNTGELFF. Here the CDR3 DNA reads TGTGCCAGCAGCGCGACAGGGTCCAACACCGGGGAGCTGTTTTTT.

In this sample, this clonotype turned up a few times. The chain has TRBV11-2 and TRBJ1-1, with D possibly matching TRBD1 (5 bases). Trimming pared 4 bases from V and 4 bases from J, leaving 13 bases between. This CDR3 is built from 14 residues. The V gene's germline CDR1 is SGHAT and CDR2 FQNNGV. CDR3 loop: CASSSFRGSTEAFF. The CDR3, as DNA: TGTGCCAGCAGCTCCTTTAGGGGAAGCACTGAAGCTTTCTTT.

This sequence joins TRBV7-3 and TRBJ1-1, with 7 bases that match TRBD1. The V segment lost 5 bases and the J segment 4 bases; nucleotides outside the gene matches: 4. Germline CDR1 and CDR2: SGHTA and FQGTGA. The CDR3 length is 13 residues. The CDR3: CASSSDRVTEAFF. DNA of the CDR3: TGTGCCAGCAGCAGCGACAGGGTCACTGAAGCTTTCTTT. The full variable domain, with the rest looked up from reference TRBV7-3 and TRBJ1-1, is GAGVSQTPSNKVTEKGKYVELRCDPISGHTALYWYRQSLGQGPEFLIYFQGTGAADDSGLPNDRFFAVRPEGSVSTLKIQRTERGDSAVYLCASSSDRVTEAFFGQGTRLTVV.

This chain connects TRBV7-6 to TRBJ2-5, with 9 bases matching TRBD1. The J segment lost 2 bases and the V segment lost 4 bases, leaving 8 bases of the junction unmatched. This CDR3 has 16 residues. Germline CDR1 and CDR2: SGHVS and FNYEAQ. CDR3 DNA: TGTGCCAGCAGCTCGCAGGGACAGGGCGAACAAGAGACCCAGTACTTC. Translated: CASSSQGQGEQETQYF.

This chain joins TRBV5-1 and TRBJ2-1, with D perhaps TRBD1 (5 bases). CDR1 is SGHRS, CDR2 YFSETQ, per germline. Deletions cut 2 bases from V and 4 bases from J, with 10 bases between. The CDR3 length is 14 residues. CDR3 sequence reads: CASSFTGAYNEQFF. The CDR3 DNA is TGCGCCAGCAGCTTTACAGGAGCGTACAATGAGCAGTTCTTC.

This clonotype has just a few counts. The chain uses TRBV7-8 and TRBJ2-1; 11 nucleotides match TRBD2. Germline V gene sequence: CDR1 SGHVS, CDR2 FQNEAQ. The J segment lost 7 bases and the V segment lost 4 bases, leaving 9 bases of the junction unmatched. The CDR3 totals 16 residues. As DNA, the CDR3 is TGTGCCAGCAGCTCCCGACTAGCGGGGCTGGCAAATGAGCAGTTCTTC. Translating gives CASSSRLAGLANEQFF.

This clonotype has at least ten counts. V and J are TRBV6-5 and TRBJ2-5; 8 nucleotides agree with TRBD1. The V segment lost 2 bases and the J segment 5 bases; nucleotides outside the gene matches: 7. The CDR3 is 15 amino acids. Germline lookup yields CDR1 MNHEY and CDR2 SVGAGI. In nucleotides, the CDR3 is TGTGCCAGCAGTTACCAGGGGGCAACGAGGGAGACCCAGTACTTC. It codes for CASSYQGATRETQYF.

The V call is TRBV7-9, the J call TRBJ1-1; D not certain. The CDR3 is made up of 15 amino acids. The germline gives CDR1 SEHNR, CDR2 FQNEAQ (reference sequence). The ends were cut back, 3 bases at V and 0 bases at J, with 11 bases in the middle. CDR3 amino acids: CASSLLAPLNTEAFF. The CDR3 bases are TGTGCCAGCAGCTTGTTGGCTCCATTGAACACTGAAGCTTTCTTT.

A few counts support this clonotype. The chain couples TRBV6-4 to TRBJ1-3; D remains unclear. Between the trimmed V and J ends, which lost 8 bases and 0 bases, there was a span of 20 bases. This CDR3 comprises 17 residues. The V gene's germline CDR1 is MRHNA and CDR2 SNTAGT. In DNA form, the CDR3 reads TGTGCCAGCCGTGTTCCATCGGTCGGATCCTCTGGAAACACCATATATTTT. Amino acid sequence: CASRVPSVGSSGNTIYF.

Turning to this clonotype: At one boundary the junction diverges from the germline segment, which might be a read error. The chain carries TRBV6-5 and TRBJ1-1; possibly TRBD1 for D (6 bases). This CDR3 is built from 12 residues. The germline V gene encodes CDR1 MNHEY and CDR2 SVGAGI. The CDR3 DNA reads as TGTGCCAGCAGTTACGAGGGCAGGGGACTGTGGTTT. It yields the protein CASSYEGRGLWF.

This sequence joins TRBV15 and TRBJ2-7; D ambiguous. Trimming shortened V by 0 bases and J by 2 bases, and 11 bases separated the two germline ends. CDR3 length equals 15 residues. The germline V gene has CDR1 LNHNV and CDR2 YYDKDF (reference sequence). CDR3 sequence (DNA): TGTGCCACCAGCAGAGATGGAGCGAGAGCCTACGAGCAGTACTTC. This gives the protein CATSRDGARAYEQYF.

This clonotype was observed a handful of times. The CDR3 DNA follows: TGTGCCAGCAGCCTATCTGGGGGACAGGGATGTCAGCCCCAGCATTTT. Translated: CASSLSGGQGCQPQHF. This chain links TRBV12-3 or TRBV12-4 with TRBJ1-5, with 9 nucleotides matching TRBD1. This CDR3 comprises 16 residues. The trim removed 6 bases at V and 6 bases at J, leaving 12 bases unmatched.

The V and J genes are TRBV5-1 and TRBJ2-7; a possible D gene is TRBD2 (5 bases). CDR3 length equals 16 residues. Trimming left V 0 bases short and J 1 base short, with 14 bases between. Germline CDR1 reads SGHRS; CDR2 reads YFSETQ. The CDR3 is CASSLGHKSGSYEQYF. The CDR3 nucleotides read TGCGCCAGCAGCTTGGGACACAAATCGGGGTCCTACGAGCAGTACTTC.

J is TRBJ2-2 and V is TRBV12-3 or TRBV12-4; D possibly corresponds to TRBD2 (6 bases). Trimming removed 5 bases at V and 5 bases at J, with 18 bases between. This CDR3 has 16 residues. The CDR3 loop is CASSPPPGGETGELFF. Written as DNA, the CDR3 is TGTGCCAGCAGTCCCCCTCCTGGAGGGGAAACCGGGGAGCTGTTTTTT.

The J gene is TRBJ1-1, the V gene TRBV12-3 or TRBV12-4; D is uncertain. There are 13 residues in the CDR3. V was pared by 3 bases and J by 7 bases, with 12 bases between. CDR3 coding DNA: TGTGCCAGCAGTTTTGCCCGCGGATATGAAGCTTTCTTT. The encoded protein is CASSFARGYEAFF.

This clonotype was counted between two and nine times. This sequence joins TRBV12-3 or TRBV12-4 and TRBJ1-2; D is perhaps TRBD1 (5 bases). Trimming stripped 1 base from V and 1 base from J, with 16 bases between. This CDR3 contains 17 residues. The chain's CDR3 is CASSLVRTPKRNYGYTF. The CDR3 coding sequence is TGTGCCAGCAGTTTAGTCAGGACACCGAAACGTAACTATGGCTACACCTTC.

A remark on this clonotype: The conserved phenylalanine or tryptophan normally closing the CDR3 is absent here, so this likely arose from a read error. J is TRBJ2-7 and V is TRBV7-9; 7 bases fit TRBD1. The CDR3 covers 15 residues. V was pared by 7 bases and J by 0 bases, with 9 bases of the junction left unmatched. Per germline, CDR1 SEHNR and CDR2 FQNEAQ (reference sequence). CDR3 sequence (DNA): TGTGCCAGCACCTCCACAGGGGCAAGCTCCTACGAGCAGTACCTC. Encoded protein: CASTSTGASSYEQYL.

This clonotype was detected only a few times. The rearrangement uses TRBV28 and TRBJ1-2; no definite D call. From germline, CDR1 is MDHEN and CDR2 SYDVKM. The CDR3 extends over 12 amino acids. V was shortened by 3 bases and J by 8 bases, with 10 bases between the two germline ends. The CDR3 region has the DNA TGTGCCAGCAGTTTGGGCCGAAGGGGCTACACCTTC. As protein: CASSLGRRGYTF.

The V and J genes are TRBV20-1 and TRBJ2-7; perhaps TRBD1 as D (6 bases). The CDR3 extends over 16 amino acids. In germline, CDR1 is DFQATT, CDR2 SNEGSKA (reference sequence). V was cut by 0 bases and J by 0 bases, with 15 bases left in between. CDR3 nucleotide sequence: TGCAGTGCTAGAGATCTCTCAGGGGAGACCTCCTACGAGCAGTACTTC. Translating it yields CSARDLSGETSYEQYF.

This chain uses TRBV4-2 with TRBJ2-2; D may be TRBD2 (5 bases). CDR1 and CDR2 (germline): LGHNA, YNFKEQ. The length of the CDR3 is 17 residues. Trimming pared 2 bases from V and 5 bases from J, leaving 18 bases between. The CDR3 loop reads CASSQTGLGRRTGELFF. The CDR3, as DNA: TGTGCCAGCAGCCAAACGGGCTTGGGCAGGAGGACCGGGGAGCTGTTTTTT.

The chain carries TRBV15 and TRBJ1-3; 7 bases are a match to TRBD1. The CDR3 has 14 residues. J lost 2 bases, V lost 4 bases, and 2 bases had no gene match. Germline V gives CDR1 LNHNV, CDR2 YYDKDF (reference sequence). The CDR3 reads CATSMGTAGNTIYF. The CDR3 bases are TGTGCCACCAGCATGGGGACAGCTGGAAACACCATATATTTT.

This clonotype was counted between two and nine times. The CDR3 reads CASSEGPPYNEQFF. Here the CDR3 DNA reads TGTGCCAGCAGCGAGGGACCGCCCTACAATGAGCAGTTCTTC. V and J are TRBV9 and TRBJ2-1; D may match TRBD1 or TRBD2 (5 bases each). The CDR3 consists of 14 residues. The V end was cut by 3 bases, the J end by 2 bases, with 9 bases between. Per the germline V gene, CDR1 is SGDLS and CDR2 is YYNGEE. The full variable domain, rest sourced from reference TRBV9 and TRBJ2-1, is DSGVTQTPKHLITATGQRVTLRCSPRSGDLSVYWYQQSLDQGLQFLIQYYNGEERAKGNILERFSAQQFPDLHSELNLSSLELGDSALYFCASSEGPPYNEQFFGPGTRLTVL.